This T cell receptor (beta chain) was obtained from a study of regulatory T cells in long-lasting Graves disease (dated by TCRdb to about 2021). Context from the whole study: Newly diagnosed Graves' disease patients had taken antithyroid drugs for less than 3 months. Patients with persistent Graves' disease were compared with patients with newly diagnosed Graves' disease using TCR sequencing and RNA sequencing of peripheral blood. The study was registered as a clinical trial and conducted in China. TCR sequencing covered 13 persistent and some 20 newly diagnosed Graves' disease patients, 33 samples in total.

The library was built by means of multiplex PCR. The sequencer listed for this sample is Illumina HiSeq 4000. TCR beta libraries were built with iRepertoire HTBI primers and Arm-PCR amplification of CDR3 regions. Before sequencing, the PCR products underwent gel purification. The original pipeline was this. Across samples, about 63 TRBV and 13 to 15 TRBJ segments were identified and used for gene usage analysis of CDR3 amino acid clonotypes. Filtered high-quality paired reads were merged into contigs using COPE and FqMerger. BLAST was used to align contigs to the IMGT TRBV, TRBD and TRBJ reference genes, and CDR3 was defined following IMGT. Any clonotype with a frequency above 0.1% was counted as a highly expanded clone. Repertoire diversity was measured by Shannon entropy, and V-J evenness by the Gini coefficient. Public clonotypes were defined as clonotypes shared by more than one individual. TCRdb reworked the public reads: Q25 trimming with fastp, MiXCR clone assembly, productive beta chains retained. Each record represents a unique CDR3 protein, reported with the most common genes and DNA among its rows. Here the V and J calls rest on TCRdb's processing, not on the authors' analysis. The sample records under 500,000 distinct CDR3 sequences, 16% of which are singletons. The top ten clones comprise approximately 11% of the sample.

The table lists this clonotype with many counts. There is no known antigen for this receptor. Per-nucleotide qualities are absent, and no much larger clonotype sits a single base away. The germline V gene (reference sequence) provides CDR1 MNHEY and CDR2 SMNVEV. There are 16 amino acids in the CDR3, from cysteine to phenylalanine inclusive. Here the CDR3 DNA is all that survives: 48 bases in frame from base 1. The germline V end is reduced by 6 bases and the J end by 0 bases; junction bases left unmatched: 11. The time point label for this specimen denotes: newly diagnosed GD, antithyroid drugs for less than 3 months. For both TCR sequencing and RNA sequencing, RNA was extracted from PBMCs using TRIzol. The diagnosis of Graves' disease was made according to American Thyroid Association guidelines. The patients came from an endocrinology department in Xi'an, China. Each patient gave approximately 10 milliliters of peripheral blood, collected in an EDTA anticoagulant tube. Ficoll Paque Plus density gradient separation was used to isolate PBMCs, and no additional T cell sorting was done. An Agilent 2100 Bioanalyzer and agarose gel were used to check RNA quality, and a NanoDrop 2000 was used to measure RNA concentration.

Points the paper makes about the study in general: Lower TCR Shannon entropy and fewer highly expanded clones were observed in persistent Graves' disease patients than in newly diagnosed patients, which suggested clonal expansion. The study examined only peripheral blood because the primary lesion, thyroid tissue, could not be accessed. Sequencing and analysis were restricted to the TCR beta chain. Persistent patients shared more public clonotypes among themselves (approximately 2,500) than newly diagnosed patients did (about 900). Persistent disease showed preferential use of TRBV28, TRBJ1-2 and TRBJ2-5, whereas newly diagnosed disease favored TRBV20-1 and TRBJ2-1. The authors acknowledged the small sample size as a limitation that may reduce accuracy.

These data were likewise used in another study, on T cells in Graves' hyperthyroidism and ophthalmopathy. The second study's authors report: Graves' hyperthyroidism was defined as stable when no progression to ophthalmopathy occurred over 18 months of follow-up. Hyperthyroidism patients were newly diagnosed, had a disease duration of under 2 months, and were aged 18 to 65 years. Exclusion was applied to patients with uncontrolled infections, other autoimmune diseases, pregnancy or lactation. Diagnoses relied on clinical symptoms, serum thyroxine and TRAb, thyroid ultrasound and orbital computed tomography. For the first round of RT-PCR on the TCR CDR3, the HTBI primer set was used together with the Qiagen OneStep RT-PCR kit. Most expanded thyroid clonotypes (frequency above 0.001) were also found in blood, which suggests that blood repertoires may mirror thyroid immune responses. Ophthalmopathy was separated from stable hyperthyroidism by a 13 V-J signature model, with over 85% sensitivity and roughly 84% specificity obtained in cross-validation and 80%/75% obtained in testing. In validation, the model predicted progression to ophthalmopathy with roughly 70% sensitivity and 72% to 75% specificity, a median of roughly seven months before onset. TCR V-J signatures able to tell the groups apart were searched for in a discovery cohort of 90 to 100 patients, of whom around 43 had Graves' ophthalmopathy and about 60 had stable Graves' hyperthyroidism. Prospective prediction of ophthalmopathy was tested in an independent validation cohort consisting of roughly 20 hyperthyroidism patients and 17 patients who later progressed to ophthalmopathy. For training and testing, the 80 to 100 patients in the discovery cohort were randomly divided in a 7:3 ratio. Thyroid tissue and blood T-cell repertoires from about six Graves' hyperthyroidism patients were also compared in the study. After sampling, hyperthyroidism patients received methimazole starting at 30 mg daily, and ophthalmopathy patients received high-dose intravenous methylprednisolone. The libraries were constructed in a second round of multiplex PCR and then size-selected and purified. Paired-end sequencing of the libraries was performed with 100 bp reads on an Illumina HiSeq2000. SOAPnuke was used to process the raw data, removing reads that contained adapters or uncalled bases, had a mean Phred below 15, or lacked an exact match to the constant primer or identifier. High-quality paired reads were merged with COPE v1.2.5, and unique nucleotide sequences were defined as clonotypes. Clonotypes were aligned to IMGT TRBV, TRBD and TRBJ reference segments using MiTCR v1.1. Only V-J combinations with frequency above 0.0001, covering 99.2% of repertoires, were analysed. The TCS score was defined as F50 (clonal expansion) divided by E x V (chaos), with BLOSUM62-based TCRdist calculated between CDR3 peptides within each V-J. Welch's t-statistics and random forest reduced around 520 V-J features to 10 to 15, which were used in a naive Bayes classifier (R e1071). Sample size was not statistically predetermined, and investigators were not blinded to group allocation. The paper reports TCR Vbeta CDR3 sequencing of fewer than 150 peripheral blood samples: under 45 ophthalmopathy, some 80 hyperthyroidism and around 17 progressor patients.

Sequenced here: peripheral blood mononuclear cells (PBMCs), sampled at new diagnosis, from a patient treated with antithyroid drugs. Recombination joined TRBV27 with TRBJ2-7; the junction holds 7 bases that match TRBD1. This sequence originates from a woman aged 25 to 39 with Graves disease. Donor details come from another sample of the same person, matched by shared clones. The CDR3 region has the sequence CASRLVGTVSSYEQYF. In nucleotides, the sequence is TGTGCCAGCAGACTCGTTGGGACAGTAAGCTCCTACGAGCAGTACTTC.